Listed here are 3 T cell receptor beta chains from one sample, sequenced in a study of T cells in Graves' hyperthyroidism and ophthalmopathy. Authors of the study amplified TCR beta CDR3 regions from RNA transcripts. The HTBI primer set was used in a first-round RT-PCR of the TCR CDR3. TCRdb itself ran the multiplex PCR reads through MiXCR, one entry per CDR3 protein. The sample lists approximately 520,000 distinct CDR3 sequences, more than 20% occurring once. The sample consisted of blood. These receptor sequences come from a man aged 18 to 29 with Graves' hyperthyroidism.

This chain uses TRBV6-5 with TRBJ1-6; TRBD1 might be the D (5 bases). The CDR3 is 16 amino acids. The V end lost 2 bases, the J end lost 3 bases, and 11 bases lay between the germline ends. CDR1 MNHEY and CDR2 SVGAGI come from the germline V gene. CDR3 sequence (DNA): TGTGCCAGCAGTTACCTGGGGAGGGGCTATAATTCACCCCTCCACTTT. Translated, it gives CASSYLGRGYNSPLHF.

The chain carries TRBV6-1 and TRBJ2-7; D perhaps matches TRBD1 (5 bases). CDR1 and CDR2 (germline): MNHNS, SASEGT. The CDR3 spans 13 residues. Trimming pared 5 bases from V and 5 bases from J, leaving 13 bases between. The CDR3 DNA reads as TGTGCCAGCAGTCAAAGACAGTGGCACGAGCAGTACTTC. Its protein product is CASSQRQWHEQYF.

This clonotype has ten or more counts. J is TRBJ1-5 and V is TRBV2; D is unresolved. Germline CDR1 reads SNHLY; CDR2 reads FYNNEI. V dropped 6 bases and J dropped 1 base, with 13 bases sitting between them. CDR3 length: 15 residues. CDR3 sequence reads: CASSLIGMSNQPQHF. The CDR3 nucleotides read TGTGCCAGCAGCCTCATAGGGATGAGCAATCAGCCCCAGCATTTT.